This T cell receptor (beta chain) was recovered during a study of human CD8 memory T cell subsets. The CDR3 extends over 14 amino acids. Study-wide points: According to Chao1 estimates, stem-like memory T cells seemed more diverse than precursor exhausted T cells were. Similarly high diversity was seen in stem-like memory and precursor exhausted T cells, but not in effector memory cells.

This clonotype shows up as medium-sized by frequency. Its specificity is unknown. A UMI-labeled 5' RACE approach was the method that produced the TCR beta libraries. From its re-call of the 5' RACE reads, TCRdb lists each CDR3 protein once, without DNA. The listing records about 10,000 distinct CDR3 sequences. Sequenced sample: CD8+ T cells from PBMCs. The rearrangement links TRBV21-1 to TRBJ1-2. TRBV21-1 constitutes a pseudogene. The TCR originated in a human donor in good health. This chain's CDR3 is CASSKARGPYGYTF.